The present T cell receptor beta chain was sequenced within a study of OX40 agonist ivuxolimab in advanced cancers. Whole-study context: Patients received intravenous ivuxolimab every 2 weeks at 0.01 to 10 mg/kg.

General study findings and limits: On average, a greater number of expanded clones characterised CD8+ T cells relative to CD4+. Several nonresponders also turned out to have low normalized T-cell clonal expansion.

A note on this clone: What it binds is unknown.

Measured with immunoSEQ multiplex PCR; TCRdb has only the in-frame clones, and not every one. The sample includes roughly 20,000 clones, about 81% of them seen just once. The receptor was isolated from an adult with an advanced solid tumor such as melanoma, head and neck, liver or kidney cancer. The sample consisted of CD4+ or CD8+ T cells sorted from blood, taken in a trial of the OX40 agonist ivuxolimab.

The CDR3 DNA follows: TGTGCCAGTACCCCTGTTGGGGGGGCAGGGCAGCCCCAGCATTTT. It is translated as CASTPVGGAGQPQHF. V and J are TRBV19 and TRBJ1-5; TRBD1 is a possible D gene (6 bases). Per germline, CDR1 LNHDA and CDR2 SQIVND (reference sequence). The CDR3 runs to 15 residues. The V and J ends lost 7 bases and 7 bases respectively, with 20 bases between them.